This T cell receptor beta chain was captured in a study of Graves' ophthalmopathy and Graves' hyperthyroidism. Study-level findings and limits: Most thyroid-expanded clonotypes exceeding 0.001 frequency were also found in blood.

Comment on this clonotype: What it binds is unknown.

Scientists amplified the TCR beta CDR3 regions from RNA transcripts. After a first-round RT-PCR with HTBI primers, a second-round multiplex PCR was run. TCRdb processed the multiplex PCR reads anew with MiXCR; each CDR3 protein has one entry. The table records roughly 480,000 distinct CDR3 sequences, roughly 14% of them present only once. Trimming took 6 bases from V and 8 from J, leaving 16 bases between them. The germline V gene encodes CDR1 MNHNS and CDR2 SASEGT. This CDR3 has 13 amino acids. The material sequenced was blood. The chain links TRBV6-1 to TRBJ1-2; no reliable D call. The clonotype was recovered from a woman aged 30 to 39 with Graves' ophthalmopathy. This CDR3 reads CASRPPRAVGYTF. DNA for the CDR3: TGTGCCAGCAGACCACCGAGGGCGGTCGGCTACACCTTC.